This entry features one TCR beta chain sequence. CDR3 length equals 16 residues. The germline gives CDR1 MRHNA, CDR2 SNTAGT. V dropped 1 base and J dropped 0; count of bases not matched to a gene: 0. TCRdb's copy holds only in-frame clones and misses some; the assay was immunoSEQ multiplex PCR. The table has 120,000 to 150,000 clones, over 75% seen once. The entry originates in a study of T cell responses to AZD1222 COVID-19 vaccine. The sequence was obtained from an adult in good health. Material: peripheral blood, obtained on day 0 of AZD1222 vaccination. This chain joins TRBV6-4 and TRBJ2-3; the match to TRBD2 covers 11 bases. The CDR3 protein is CASSDWTSGSTDTQYF. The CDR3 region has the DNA TGTGCCAGCAGTGACTGGACTAGCGGGAGCACAGATACGCAGTATTTT.